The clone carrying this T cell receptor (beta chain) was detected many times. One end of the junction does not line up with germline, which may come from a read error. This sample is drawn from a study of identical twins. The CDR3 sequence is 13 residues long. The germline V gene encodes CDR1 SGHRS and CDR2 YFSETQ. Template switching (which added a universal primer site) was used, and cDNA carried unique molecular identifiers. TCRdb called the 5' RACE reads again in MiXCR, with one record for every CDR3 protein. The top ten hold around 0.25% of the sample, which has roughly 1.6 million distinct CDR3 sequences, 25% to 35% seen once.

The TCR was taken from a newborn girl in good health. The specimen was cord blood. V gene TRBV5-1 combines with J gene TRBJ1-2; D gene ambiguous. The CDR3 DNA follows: TGTGCCAGCAGTTTACGGGCTAACTATGGCTACACCTTC. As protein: CASSLRANYGYTF.